Detailed here is one TCR beta chain. Its antigen remains undetermined. Qualities for individual bases were not recorded, and no much larger clone is one base off. The data are from a study of blood T cells in healthy people across ages (dated by TCRdb to the mid-2010s). About the investigation overall: In model experiments, template switching captured roughly one uniquely barcoded TCR beta cDNA molecule for every two T cells. The study measured age-related changes in TCR beta repertoire diversity using deep sequencing normalized with unique cDNA molecular identifiers. The donors were divided into four age groups: young (average approximately 17 years), middle-aged (about 40), aged (around 67) and long-lived (82). Donors of different ages were randomly distributed across sequencing lanes to avoid experimental bias. The study analyzed two additional independent replicas of 1 million unique cDNA reads from the same blood draw for two donors, one aged 18 to 30 and one aged 80 or older. Overall study results and their limits: Total diversity estimates from one million sequenced T cells were considered lower bounds and underestimates. Because donor CMV infection status was unknown, age-related changes in expanded clonotypes were potentially confounded. The percentage of naive T cells measured by flow cytometry correlated strongly with observed TCR beta diversity. As age increased, observed TCR beta diversity per million T cells dropped in a roughly linear way, and a significant reduction was already evident by age 40. Conclusive comparison of naive and antigen-experienced compartments was prevented by the profiling of bulk unsorted PBMCs. Compared with the aged group, the long-lived group had more naive CD4+ T cells, fewer expanded clones and increased TCR diversity, suggesting age selection.

Looking up the germline V gene (reference sequence) yields CDR1 DFQATT and CDR2 SNEGSKA. The CDR3 numbers 15 residues from cysteine through phenylalanine. The entry retains the CDR3 DNA only, 45 bases that are in frame from base 1. V loses 1 base at its end and J loses 0 bases; junction bases beyond the gene matches: 5. Systemically healthy Caucasian individuals from Russia, about 38 in total and aged 6 to 90 years, were included as donors. Around 9.8 milliliters of peripheral blood were collected from each donor into EDTA-treated Vacutainer tubes. Ficoll-Paque density-gradient centrifugation was used to isolate PBMCs, with at least 7 million per sample. Trizol reagent was used to extract total RNA from PBMCs, with at least 6 micrograms per sample. The percentages of naive CD45RAhigh/CD27high T cells were determined by flow cytometry on a PBMC aliquot from every donor. Receptors were amplified or captured by 5' RACE. Sequencer: Illumina HiSeq 2500. A second PCR of about 6 to 11 cycles was performed with a sample-barcoded 5' primer and a J-beta primer mix. Each TCR beta cDNA molecule received a unique molecular identifier from a template-switch 5' adaptor carrying 12 random nucleotides. Each sample yielded at least 2.5 million CDR3-containing paired-end reads. First-strand cDNA synthesis was performed from all RNA using the Mint cDNA synthesis kit, with priming by a TRBC-specific oligonucleotide. All cDNA was treated with uracil-DNA glycosylase and then went through a first 18-cycle PCR with the universal primers M1SS and BC2_uni_R. As for the authors' bioinformatics: Each sample was normalized by randomly selecting 1 million high-quality reads, each carrying a distinct molecular identifier. Reads with shared molecular identifiers were discarded instead of being binned into consensus sequences. CDR3 identification, clonotype clustering and error correction used MiTCR with a Q25 quality threshold and the strictest error-elimination algorithm. A nonparametric unseen species model with Euler transformation was used to estimate lower-bound total TCR beta diversity. The public reads were reprocessed in TCRdb via fastp at Q25 and MiXCR, keeping in-frame beta chains. One record per CDR3 amino acid sequence lists the most common genes and DNA. The authors' filters were not applied to this entry. The sample contains about a million distinct CDR3 sequences, roughly half of them found a single time. Together, the top ten hold about 21% of the sample.

In this chain, TRBV20-1 is recombined with TRBJ2-7; TRBD1 agrees with 8 junctional bases. The sequencing sample was made of blood. The clonotype was recovered from a woman aged 60-70 years in good health. The CDR3 is CSARGPGGNSYEQYF. Here is the DNA: TGCAGTGCTAGAGGACCAGGGGGCAACTCCTACGAGCAGTACTTC.